This T cell receptor beta chain was obtained from a study of regulatory T cells in long-lasting Graves disease (TCRdb year 2021). Looking at the study overall: Patients with newly diagnosed Graves' disease had been on antithyroid drugs for under 3 months. Persistent Graves' disease patients were compared with newly diagnosed Graves' disease patients by peripheral blood TCR sequencing and RNA sequencing. The study was registered as a clinical trial and conducted in China. A total of roughly 35 samples underwent TCR sequencing, from around 13 patients with persistent Graves' disease and approximately 20 patients with newly diagnosed Graves' disease.

Trimming takes 2 bases from V and 5 bases from J, and the germline ends sit 16 bases apart. The germline V gene provides CDR1 KGHSH and CDR2 LQKENI. The CDR3 covers 15 residues, taking in both the cysteine and the phenylalanine. The CDR3 DNA has 45 bases and is translated from base 1. Interpreted using the paper, the time point label stands for: newly diagnosed GD, antithyroid drugs for less than 3 months. For both TCR sequencing and RNA sequencing, RNA was extracted from PBMCs using TRIzol. The diagnosis of Graves' disease was made according to American Thyroid Association guidelines. Patients for the study were recruited at an endocrinology department in Xi'an, China. Each patient gave about 10 milliliters of peripheral blood, collected in an EDTA anticoagulant tube. Ficoll Paque Plus density gradient separation was used to isolate PBMCs, and no further T cell sorting was performed. An Agilent 2100 Bioanalyzer and agarose gel were used to assess RNA quality, and a NanoDrop 2000 was used to measure RNA concentration.

Overall study results and their limits: Lower TCR Shannon entropy and fewer highly expanded clones were observed in persistent Graves' disease patients than in newly diagnosed patients, which suggested clonal expansion. TRBV28, TRBJ1-2 and TRBJ2-5 were preferentially used in persistent disease, while TRBV20-1 and TRBJ2-1 were favored in newly diagnosed disease. As a limitation, the authors acknowledged that the small sample size may reduce accuracy. Sequencing and analysis were limited to the TCR beta chain. Because the primary lesion, thyroid tissue, could not be accessed, the study looked at peripheral blood alone. A larger number of public clonotypes was shared among persistent patients (about 2,700) than among newly diagnosed patients (approximately 1,000).

Receptor amplification or capture employed multiplex PCR. The sequencer listed for this sample is Illumina HiSeq 4000. CDR3 regions were amplified by Arm-PCR with iRepertoire HTBI primers to construct TCR beta libraries. Before sequencing, the PCR products underwent gel purification. The paper's processing steps were these. A total of around 59 TRBV and approximately 13 TRBJ segments were identified across samples and were used for gene usage analysis of CDR3 amino acid clonotypes. COPE and FqMerger were used to merge the filtered high-quality paired reads into contigs. BLAST was used to align contigs to IMGT TRBV, TRBD and TRBJ reference genes, with CDR3 defined following IMGT. Highly expanded clones were defined as clonotypes with a frequency above 0.1%. Shannon entropy served as the measure of repertoire diversity, while the Gini coefficient captured V-J evenness. A clonotype was considered public if more than one individual shared it. The raw public reads went through TCRdb reprocessing: fastp at Q25, MiXCR clone calling, in-frame beta chains kept. Each CDR3 protein appears once, grouped with its most common genes and DNA. The V and J calls and clone size are TCRdb's, not the authors'. The sample contains about 200,000 distinct CDR3 sequences, approximately 19% of them found a single time. Of the sample, 10% to 15% falls within the top ten clones.

This clonotype was counted at least ten times. Its antigen remains undetermined. It has no much larger one-base neighbor in the sample; base qualities were not kept. These data were also reused for a study on T cells in Graves' hyperthyroidism and ophthalmopathy. As that second paper reports: Graves' hyperthyroidism was defined as stable when no progression to ophthalmopathy occurred over 18 months of follow-up. Hyperthyroidism patients were newly diagnosed, had a disease duration of under 2 months, and were aged 18 to 65 years. The study excluded patients with uncontrolled infections, other autoimmune diseases, pregnancy or lactation. Diagnoses relied on clinical symptoms, serum thyroxine and TRAb, thyroid ultrasound and orbital computed tomography. A first-round RT-PCR of the TCR CDR3 used the HTBI primer set with the Qiagen OneStep RT-PCR kit. Most expanded thyroid clonotypes (frequency above 0.001) were also found in blood, which suggests that blood repertoires may mirror thyroid immune responses. A model built on a 13 V-J signature distinguished ophthalmopathy from stable hyperthyroidism, reaching over 85% sensitivity and under 84% specificity in cross-validation and 80%/75% in testing. During validation, the model predicted progression to ophthalmopathy a median of about 6.3 months ahead of onset, with almost 71% sensitivity and less than 85% specificity. TCR V-J signatures able to tell the groups apart were searched for in a discovery cohort of 90 to 100 patients, of whom around 43 had Graves' ophthalmopathy and about 55 had stable Graves' hyperthyroidism. Prospective prediction of ophthalmopathy was tested in an independent validation cohort consisting of fewer than 20 hyperthyroidism patients and around 16 patients who later progressed to ophthalmopathy. For training and testing, the 95 to 100 patients in the discovery cohort were randomly divided in a 7:3 ratio. In several Graves' hyperthyroidism patients, the study also compared T-cell repertoires from thyroid tissue with T-cell repertoires from blood. Following sampling, methimazole starting at 30 mg daily was given to hyperthyroidism patients, and high-dose intravenous methylprednisolone was given to ophthalmopathy patients. Libraries were constructed in a second round of multiplex PCR, after which size selection and purification were performed. Paired-end sequencing of the libraries was performed with 100 bp reads on an Illumina HiSeq2000. SOAPnuke was used to process the raw data, throwing out any read that contained adapters or uncalled bases, had a mean Phred below 15, or lacked an exact constant-primer or identifier match. COPE v1.2.5 was used to merge high-quality paired reads, and clonotypes were defined as unique nucleotide sequences. MiTCR v1.1 was used to align the clonotypes against IMGT TRBV, TRBD and TRBJ reference segments. The analysis included only V-J combinations with a frequency above 0.0001, which together covered approximately 99% of the repertoires. A TCS score was defined as the ratio between F50 (clonal expansion) and ExV (chaos), using BLOSUM62-based TCRdist between CDR3 peptides within each V-J. Welch's t-statistics and random forest reduced roughly 500 V-J features to around 14, which were used in a naive Bayes classifier (R e1071). Sample size was not statistically predetermined, and blinding of investigators to group allocation was not performed. The paper reports TCR Vbeta CDR3 sequencing of over 130 peripheral blood samples: some 44 ophthalmopathy, 75 to 80 hyperthyroidism and 17 progressor patients.

The sequence is built from TRBV18 and TRBJ2-7; the D gene cannot be named for sure. Sequences were derived from peripheral blood mononuclear cells (PBMCs), sampled at new diagnosis, from a patient treated with antithyroid drugs. This TCR came from a woman under 40 with Graves disease. Donor details come from another sample of the same person, matched by shared clones. Here the CDR3 is given as CASSPVWQAWDEQYF. The nucleotide sequence is given as TGTGCCAGCTCACCAGTCTGGCAGGCGTGGGACGAGCAGTACTTC.